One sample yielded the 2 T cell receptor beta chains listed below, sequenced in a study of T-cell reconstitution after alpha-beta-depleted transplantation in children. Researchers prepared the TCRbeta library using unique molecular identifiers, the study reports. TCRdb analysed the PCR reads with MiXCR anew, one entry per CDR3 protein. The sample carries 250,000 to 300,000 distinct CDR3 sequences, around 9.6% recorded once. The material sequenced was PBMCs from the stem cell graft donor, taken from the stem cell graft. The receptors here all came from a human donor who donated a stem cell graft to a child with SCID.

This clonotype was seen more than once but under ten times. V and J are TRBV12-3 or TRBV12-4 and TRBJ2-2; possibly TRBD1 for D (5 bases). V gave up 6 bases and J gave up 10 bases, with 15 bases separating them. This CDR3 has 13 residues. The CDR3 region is CASRRQQASELFF. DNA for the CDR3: TGTGCCAGCAGACGCCAACAGGCCTCGGAGCTGTTTTTT.

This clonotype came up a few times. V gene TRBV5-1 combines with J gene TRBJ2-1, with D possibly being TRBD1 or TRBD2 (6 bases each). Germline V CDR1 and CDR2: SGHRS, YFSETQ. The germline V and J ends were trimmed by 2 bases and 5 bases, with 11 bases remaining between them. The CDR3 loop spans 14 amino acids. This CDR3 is CASSFWGADNEQFF. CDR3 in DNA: TGCGCCAGCAGCTTCTGGGGGGCAGACAATGAGCAGTTCTTC.